This record looks at one TCR beta chain sequence and its context. Its antigen is currently unknown. The entry originates in a study of shared clonotypes between healthy human individuals. General study points: Richness estimates generally favored naive over memory subsets. Blood was the only sampled material, and tissue repertoires likely differ. Large depth notwithstanding, sorted-subset sequencing proved incomplete by rarefaction. Clonotypes shared by all four sorted-subset donors had higher generation probabilities than non-shared clonotypes.

Positively selected for CCR7, the CD45RO-negative cells used as naive CD8 cells excluded terminally differentiated effector memory CD45RA+ cells. The assay was immunoSEQ multiplex PCR, and TCRdb's table has in-frame clones only and misses some. The sample yields around 580,000 clones, roughly 98% seen once. CDR3 size: 14 residues. V gave up 3 bases and J gave up 1 base, with 10 bases separating them. Per the germline V gene, CDR1 is SGDLS and CDR2 is YYNGEE. This sequence joins TRBV9 and TRBJ1-2; perhaps TRBD1 as D (6 bases). Material for sequencing was naive CD8+ T cells sorted from blood. This receptor was obtained from a man younger than 45 in good health. The CDR3 loop is CASSASGVNYGYTF. Written as DNA, the CDR3 is TGTGCCAGCAGCGCTTCAGGGGTTAACTATGGCTACACCTTC.